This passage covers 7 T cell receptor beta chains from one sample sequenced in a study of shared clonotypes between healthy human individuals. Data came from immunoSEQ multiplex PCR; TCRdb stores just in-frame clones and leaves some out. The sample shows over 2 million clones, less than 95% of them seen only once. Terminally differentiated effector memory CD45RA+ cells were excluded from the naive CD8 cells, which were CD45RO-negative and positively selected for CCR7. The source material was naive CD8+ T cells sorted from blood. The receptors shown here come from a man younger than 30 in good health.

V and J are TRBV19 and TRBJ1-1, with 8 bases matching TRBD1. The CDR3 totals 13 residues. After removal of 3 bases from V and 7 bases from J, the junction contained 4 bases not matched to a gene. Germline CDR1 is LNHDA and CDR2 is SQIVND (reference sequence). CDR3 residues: CASSMWGQDEAFF. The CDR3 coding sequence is TGTGCCAGTAGTATGTGGGGACAGGATGAAGCTTTCTTT.

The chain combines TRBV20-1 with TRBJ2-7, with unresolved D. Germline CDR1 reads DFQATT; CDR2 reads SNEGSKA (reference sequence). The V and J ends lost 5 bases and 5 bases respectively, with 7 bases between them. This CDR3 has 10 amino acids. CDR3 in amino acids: CSAAPNEQYF. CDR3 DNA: TGCAGTGCTGCTCCTAACGAGCAGTACTTC.

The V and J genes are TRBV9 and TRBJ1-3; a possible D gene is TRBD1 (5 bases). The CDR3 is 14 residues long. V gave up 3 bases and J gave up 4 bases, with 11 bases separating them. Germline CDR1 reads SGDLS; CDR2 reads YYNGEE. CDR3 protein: CASSGGVKGNTIYF. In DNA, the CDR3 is TGTGCCAGCAGCGGAGGGGTTAAAGGAAACACCATATATTTT. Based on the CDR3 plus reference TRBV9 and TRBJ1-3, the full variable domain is DSGVTQTPKHLITATGQRVTLRCSPRSGDLSVYWYQQSLDQGLQFLIQYYNGEERAKGNILERFSAQQFPDLHSELNLSSLELGDSALYFCASSGGVKGNTIYFGEGSWLTVV.

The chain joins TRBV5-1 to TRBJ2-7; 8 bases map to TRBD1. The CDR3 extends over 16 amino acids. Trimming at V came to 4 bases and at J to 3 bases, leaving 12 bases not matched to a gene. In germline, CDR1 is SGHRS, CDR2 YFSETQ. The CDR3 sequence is CASSATLGTGLYEQYF. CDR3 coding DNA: TGCGCCAGCAGCGCAACATTAGGGACAGGACTCTACGAGCAGTACTTC.

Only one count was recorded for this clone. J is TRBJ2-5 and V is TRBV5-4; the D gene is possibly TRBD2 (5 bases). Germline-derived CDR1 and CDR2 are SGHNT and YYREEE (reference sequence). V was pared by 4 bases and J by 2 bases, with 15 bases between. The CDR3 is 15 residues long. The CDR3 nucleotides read TGTGCCAGCAGCGTCCCGACGAGGGAACAAGAGACCCAGTACTTC. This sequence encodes CASSVPTREQETQYF.

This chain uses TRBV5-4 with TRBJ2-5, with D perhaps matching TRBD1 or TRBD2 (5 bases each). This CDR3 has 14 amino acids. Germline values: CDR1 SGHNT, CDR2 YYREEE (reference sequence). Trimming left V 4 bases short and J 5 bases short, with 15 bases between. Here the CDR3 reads CASSPSLGGETQYF. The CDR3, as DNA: TGTGCCAGCAGCCCGTCCCTTGGGGGTGAGACCCAGTACTTC.

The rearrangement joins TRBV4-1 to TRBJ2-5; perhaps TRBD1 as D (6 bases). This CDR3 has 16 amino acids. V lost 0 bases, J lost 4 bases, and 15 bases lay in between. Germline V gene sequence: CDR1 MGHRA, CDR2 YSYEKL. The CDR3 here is CASSQDVSLGGETQYF. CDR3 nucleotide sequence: TGCGCCAGCAGCCAAGACGTTTCCTTAGGGGGAGAGACCCAGTACTTC.